This T cell receptor (beta chain) was recorded in a study of blood T cells in healthy people across ages. To note about this clonotype: Its specificity is unknown.

There are 12 residues in the CDR3. CDR1 is ENHRY, CDR2 SYGVKD, per germline. V gave up 8 bases and J gave up 2 bases, with 9 bases separating them. Caucasian individuals from Russia who were healthy and aged 6 to 90 acted as donors. Whole-study results and caveats: PBMC samples, being unsorted, prevented any conclusive comparison of naive and antigen-experienced cells.

Primers used in a second PCR of roughly 6 to 12 cycles were a sample-barcoded 5' primer and a J-beta primer mix. TCRdb fed the 5' RACE reads into MiXCR, producing one record per CDR3 protein. The sample includes about 940,000 distinct CDR3 sequences, 48% seen only once; the top ten take around an eighth. This clonotype was sampled from a young man in good health. The sequencing input was blood. The chain recombines TRBV10-3 with TRBJ2-5; no definite D call. In DNA, the CDR3 is TGTGCCATCGGTGTGAAACAAGAGACCCAGTACTTC. Encoded protein: CAIGVKQETQYF.